The rows below give T cell receptor beta chains drawn from one sample of a study of blood T cell repertoires in COVID-19. Clones were sequenced by immunoSEQ multiplex PCR, and TCRdb holds only the in-frame ones, with some missing. This sample carries 90,000 to 150,000 clones, about two thirds of them seen once, and the ten largest clones take more than 0.65%. Sequencing input: peripheral blood. These receptors came from a human donor with acute or convalescent COVID-19. The donor label of this sample is uncertain. Each CDR3 is given with its conserved first and last residue. The D gene is left open where the match is weak. Size is stated for part of the rows, as once, few or many counts, or as a class when the clone is expanded.

once TRBJ2-7 TRBD2 TRBV29-1 TGCAGCGTTGGAACCGGGACTAGGAACGAGCAGTACTTC CSVGTGTRNEQYF
. TRBJ2-1 TRBD1 TRBV5-1 TGCGCCAGCAGCGAACGAGGGTGGGACAGGGTGAACAATGAGCAGTTCTTC CASSERGWDRVNNEQFF
. TRBJ1-4 . TRBV15 TGTGCCACCAGCAGAGACCCACGGGATAATGAAAAACTGTTTTTT CATSRDPRDNEKLFF
. TRBJ1-6 . TRBV6-5 TGTGCCAGCAGTTCCCCAGGCTATAATTCACCCCTCCACTTT CASSSPGYNSPLHF
many TRBJ2-6 TRBD1 TRBV2 TGTGCCAGCAGGGACAGGGGGGCCAACGTCCTGACTTTC CASRDRGANVLTF
. TRBJ1-5 . TRBV28 TGTGCCAGCGGCCGGTCGGGGCAGCCCCAGCATTTT CASGRSGQPQHF
. TRBJ1-4 . TRBV7-2 TGTGCCAGCAGCTTCCGGAGCGGGGGTGGCGAAAAACTGTTTTTT CASSFRSGGGEKLFF
. TRBJ1-2 TRBD1 TRBV11-2 TGTGCCAGCAGCACCTGGGACAGGGGGCGCGGTGGCTACACCTTC CASSTWDRGRGGYTF
. TRBJ1-3 . TRBV6-6 TGTGCCAGCAGTCGAGTAGGTGCGGGACTGAGCTCTGGAAACACCATATATTTT CASSRVGAGLSSGNTIYF
few TRBJ2-6 . TRBV2 TGTGCCAGCAGTGAAGCGTTTGCTCTGGGCAGGCCTCGCTCTGGGGCCAACGTCCTGACTTTC CASSEAFALGRPRSGANVLTF
. TRBJ2-1 TRBD1 TRBV5-1 TGCGCCAGCAGCCCCCAGGGACAGTCCTACAATGAGCAGTTCTTC CASSPQGQSYNEQFF